This T cell receptor beta chain appears in the sequencing data of a study of T cells in Graves' hyperthyroidism and ophthalmopathy. Study-level background: Upon initial diagnosis and before any treatment, peripheral blood was collected.

Amplification yielded TCR beta CDR3 regions, with RNA transcripts as the source. A first-round RT-PCR of the TCR CDR3 used the HTBI primer set. TCRdb fed the multiplex PCR reads into MiXCR, producing one record per CDR3 protein. The table has some 350,000 distinct CDR3 sequences, about 25% seen once. Note on this clonotype: The antigen is not known.

The V and J ends lost 1 base and 7 bases respectively, with 14 bases between them. This CDR3 spans 15 amino acids. The germline V gene has CDR1 SGHDT and CDR2 YYEEEE. Regarding the study as a whole: A model of 13 V-J features distinguished ophthalmopathy from stable hyperthyroidism.

The diagnoses drew upon clinical symptoms, serum thyroxine and TRAb, thyroid ultrasound and orbital computed tomography. The J gene is TRBJ2-2, the V gene TRBV5-6; D possibly corresponds to TRBD2 (5 bases). The sample consisted of blood. This clonotype was obtained from a man between 50 and 59 years old with Graves' hyperthyroidism. CDR3: CASSLISSAVGELFF. CDR3 in DNA: TGTGCCAGCAGCTTGATAAGTAGCGCGGTCGGGGAGCTGTTTTTT.